The T cell receptor beta chain under discussion was sequenced for a study of radiotherapy plus CTLA-4 blockade in lung cancer (dated by TCRdb to the late 2010s). Background for the entire study: Among enrolled patients, about 17% had an objective response and roughly 31% reached disease control. Broader findings and caveats from the paper: After treatment with radiotherapy and ipilimumab, TCR clones that originated in tumors expanded in peripheral blood. Increased serum interferon-beta after radiation, together with early dynamic changes in blood T cell clones, were reported to be the strongest predictors of response.

In this study, focal radiation therapy paired with CTLA-4 blockade (ipilimumab) was tested in patients who had chemo-refractory metastatic non-small-cell lung cancer. A remark on this clone: Its antigen is still unknown. It has no much larger one-base neighbor in the sample; base qualities were not kept.

Library prep was done by the immunoSEQ multiplex PCR assay. TCRdb took this table from immuneACCESS and kept in-frame rearrangements with V and J called. Such tables lack part of the clones; where checked against another copy, unresolved V genes explain under half of the gap, and the rest is unexplained. A total of roughly 50,000 clones appear in this sample, 70% to 90% of them only once. Jointly, the top ten make up 6% to 8% of the sample. After removal of 5 bases from V and 1 base from J, the junction retains 4 bases not matched to a gene. From the cysteine up to the phenylalanine, the CDR3 has a length of 15 residues. The retained sequence is limited to the CDR3, 45 bases, with the frame set at the first base. CDR1 and CDR2, per the germline V gene (reference sequence), are SEHNR and FQNEAQ.

This sequence originates from a human donor with non-small cell lung cancer whose response to radiotherapy plus ipilimumab could not be evaluated. This specimen consisted of peripheral blood, obtained from a patient treated with radiotherapy plus ipilimumab. The sequence is built from TRBV7-9 and TRBJ2-1; 8 middle bases align to TRBD2. The DNA is as follows: TGTGCCAGCAGCCTCAGCGGGAGATCCTACAATGAGCAGTTCTTC. This is translated as CASSLSGRSYNEQFF.